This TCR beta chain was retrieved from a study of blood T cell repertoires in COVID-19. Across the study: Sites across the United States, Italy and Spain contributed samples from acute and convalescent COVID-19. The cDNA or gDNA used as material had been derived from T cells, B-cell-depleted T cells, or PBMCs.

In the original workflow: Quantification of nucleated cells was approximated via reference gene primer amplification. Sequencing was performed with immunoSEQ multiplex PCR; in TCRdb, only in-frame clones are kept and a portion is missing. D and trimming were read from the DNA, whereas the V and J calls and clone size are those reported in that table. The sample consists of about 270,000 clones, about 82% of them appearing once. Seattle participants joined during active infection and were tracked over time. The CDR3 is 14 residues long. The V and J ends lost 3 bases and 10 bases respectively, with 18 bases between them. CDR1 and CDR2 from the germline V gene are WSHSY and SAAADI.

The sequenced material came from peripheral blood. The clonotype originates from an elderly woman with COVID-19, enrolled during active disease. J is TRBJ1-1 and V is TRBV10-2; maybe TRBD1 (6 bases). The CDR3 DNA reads TGCGCCAGCAGTGACGGGACATCCTCTTCTAGAGCTTTCTTT. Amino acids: CASSDGTSSSRAFF.